This TCR beta chain was obtained from a study of T cells expressing NK-cell markers. Study details: HCMV seropositivity characterized seven of the eight sequenced donors, and seronegativity one.

From its re-call of the 5' RACE reads, TCRdb lists each CDR3 protein once, without DNA. Seen in this sample are under 600,000 distinct CDR3 sequences; the ten most common clones hold almost 1.5%. CDR3 length: 17 amino acids. Per the germline V gene, CDR1 is KGHSH and CDR2 is LQKENI. The chain carries TRBV18 and TRBJ2-5; TCRdb gives TRBD2 as the D gene, but with no DNA this cannot be confirmed. This receptor was obtained from a woman aged 50 to 60 in good health. The sequenced sample was blood T cells: a sorted CD56 or NKG2C T cell subset, CD4+ or CD8+ T cells, or bulk PBMC T cells (not recorded which). This CDR3 is CASSLQPPGLAEETQYF.